The 5 T cell receptor beta chains below come from one sample, sequenced in a study of blood T cell repertoires in COVID-19. Produced via immunoSEQ multiplex PCR; TCRdb's table is partial and in-frame only. The sample comprises tens of thousands of clones, about 86% of which are singletons, and about 7.7% rests with the top ten. Sample: peripheral blood. These receptor sequences come from a man in his sixties with acute or convalescent COVID-19.

The DNA for the CDR3 is TGTGCCAGCAGCGTAGGGTTGCGGCAGGAGGTCTATGGCTACACCTTC. Protein sequence: CASSVGLRQEVYGYTF. The chain uses TRBV9 and TRBJ1-2; D call uncertain. Germline V CDR1 and CDR2: SGDLS, YYNGEE. The CDR3 is made up of 16 amino acids. Trimming took 0 bases from V and 4 from J, leaving 16 bases between them.

This chain joins TRBV30 and TRBJ1-6; D is unclear. The CDR3 sequence is 13 residues long. Trimming took 4 bases from V and 7 from J, leaving 11 bases between them. CDR1 and CDR2 (germline): GTSNPN, SVGIG (reference sequence). DNA for the CDR3: TGTGCCTGGACCCAGATATTCAATTCACCCCTCCACTTT. Protein product: CAWTQIFNSPLHF. Full variable domain (rest looked up from reference TRBV30 and TRBJ1-6): SQTIHQWPATLVQPVGSPLSLECTVEGTSNPNLYWYRQAAGRGLQLLFYSVGIGQISSEVPQNLSASRPQDRQFILSSKKLLLSDSGFYLCAWTQIFNSPLHFGNGTRLTVT.

The chain is built from TRBV19 and TRBJ2-1; 7 bases map to TRBD1. V dropped 10 bases and J dropped 7; count of bases not matched to a gene: 4. The CDR3 has 11 amino acids. The germline CDR1 and CDR2 sequences are LNHDA and SQIVND (reference sequence). The CDR3 loop is CATQDRNEQFF. The DNA of the CDR3 is TGTGCCACCCAGGACAGGAATGAGCAGTTCTTC.

This clone was seen just once. The genes are TRBV9 and TRBJ2-1; TRBD2 agrees at 9 bases. The CDR3 totals 14 residues. The junction had 5 bases not matched to a gene; V was cut back by 3 bases and J by 7 bases. Germline values: CDR1 SGDLS, CDR2 YYNGEE. CDR3: CASSGSGSINEQFF. The CDR3 DNA follows: TGTGCCAGCAGCGGTAGCGGGAGTATAAATGAGCAGTTCTTC.

The chain joins TRBV30 to TRBJ1-1; 11 bases map to TRBD1. Germline V gene sequence: CDR1 GTSNPN, CDR2 SVGIG (reference sequence). The length of the CDR3 is 13 residues. V was clipped by 8 bases and J by 14 bases; unmatched bases: 16. DNA for the CDR3: TGTGCCAGCCGCTCCGGGACAGGGGGTCGGGGCTTCTTT. Its protein is CASRSGTGGRGFF.